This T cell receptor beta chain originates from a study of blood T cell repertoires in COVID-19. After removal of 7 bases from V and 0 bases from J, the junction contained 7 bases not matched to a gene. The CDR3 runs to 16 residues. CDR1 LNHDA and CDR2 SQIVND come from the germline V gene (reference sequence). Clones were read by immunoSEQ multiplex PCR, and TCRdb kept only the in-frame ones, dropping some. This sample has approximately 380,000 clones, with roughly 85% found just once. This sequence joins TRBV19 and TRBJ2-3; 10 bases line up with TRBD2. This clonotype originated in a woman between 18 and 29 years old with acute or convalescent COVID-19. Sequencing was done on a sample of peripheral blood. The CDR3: CASKPGLAPSTDTQYF. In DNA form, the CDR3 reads TGTGCCAGTAAACCGGGACTAGCGCCTAGCACAGATACGCAGTATTTT.